A selection of T cell receptor beta chains follows, all from one sample in a study of blood T cell repertoires in COVID-19. Assay used: immunoSEQ multiplex PCR; TCRdb lists only in-frame clones, some missing. This sample has about 60,000 clones, with 65% to 90% found just once. Sequencing was done on a sample of peripheral blood. These TCRs come from a man aged 55 to 70 with acute or convalescent COVID-19. Both conserved end residues are part of each CDR3. Fields, in order: D gene, V gene, CDR3 length, J gene, clone size, CDR3 protein, CDR3 DNA. A D gene is named only where the DNA matches it firmly. Rows give clone size only sometimes, using once, few, many, or a class for an expanded clone.

>-|TRBV6-2/TRBV6-3|14|TRBJ2-3|-
CASSRGNFADTQYF
TGTGCCAGCAGCCGAGGGAATTTTGCAGATACGCAGTATTTT
>TRBD1|TRBV12-5|15|TRBJ2-7|few
CASGSGQGKSYEQYF
TGTGCTAGTGGATCCGGACAGGGAAAATCCTACGAGCAGTACTTC
>-|TRBV7-2|14|TRBJ2-1|-
CASSLRQSYNEQFF
TGTGCCAGCAGCCTGAGACAGTCCTACAATGAGCAGTTCTTC
>-|TRBV6-5|14|TRBJ2-6|-
CASSNRAGANVLTF
TGTGCCAGCAGCAACAGGGCAGGGGCCAACGTCCTGACTTTC
>TRBD1|TRBV24-1|14|TRBJ1-6|few
CATSSGTENSPLHF
TGTGCCACCTCGTCAGGGACAGAGAATTCACCCCTCCACTTT
>-|TRBV6-2/TRBV6-3|13|TRBJ1-1|-
CASSYPTGQGAFF
TGTGCCAGCAGTTACCCTACCGGGCAGGGAGCTTTCTTT
>-|TRBV5-1|17|TRBJ1-1|few
CASSLSSGTHRYTEAFF
TGCGCCAGCAGCTTGAGCTCGGGGACTCATCGGTACACTGAAGCTTTCTTT
>-|TRBV5-1|14|TRBJ1-1|-
CASTPEGAGTEAFF
TGCGCCAGCACTCCAGAGGGCGCGGGCACTGAAGCTTTCTTT
>TRBD1|TRBV2|14|TRBJ2-1|-
CASSKGARYNEQFF
TGTGCCAGCAGCAAGGGGGCGCGGTACAATGAGCAGTTCTTC
>TRBD1|TRBV19|17|TRBJ1-5|once
CASSSEGDRVSNQPQHF
TGTGCCAGTAGTTCCGAGGGGGACAGGGTGAGCAATCAGCCCCAGCATTTT
>-|TRBV6-5|12|TRBJ2-4|-
CASRIPGTPWYF
TGTGCCAGCCGAATCCCCGGGACTCCTTGGTACTTC
>TRBD1|TRBV9|19|TRBJ1-4|-
CASSAREGQGGPFNEKLFF
TGTGCCAGCAGCGCCCGGGAAGGACAGGGGGGCCCCTTTAATGAAAAACTGTTTTTT
>-|TRBV5-6|13|TRBJ2-5|-
CASSLAMRETQYF
TGTGCCAGCAGCCTAGCGATGAGGGAGACCCAGTACTTC
>TRBD1|TRBV18|17|TRBJ1-5|-
CASSPDRSIRGTQPQHF
TGTGCCAGCTCACCGGACAGGTCAATTCGAGGCACTCAGCCCCAGCATTTT
>TRBD1|TRBV3-1/TRBV3-2|14|TRBJ2-7|-
CASSPWDRPYEQYF
TGTGCCAGCAGCCCCTGGGACAGACCCTACGAGCAGTACTTC
>TRBD1|TRBV19|14|TRBJ1-1|-
CASSTATGGTEAFF
TGTGCCAGTAGCACGGCGACAGGGGGGACTGAAGCTTTCTTT
>-|TRBV7-2|12|TRBJ2-5|-
CASSPRVGTQYF
TGTGCCAGCAGCCCCAGGGTGGGGACCCAGTACTTC
>TRBD1|TRBV11-2|14|TRBJ1-2|-
CASSPPPRGQGYTF
TGTGCCAGCAGTCCACCTCCCAGGGGGCAGGGCTACACCTTC
>-|TRBV11-2|15|TRBJ1-6|-
CASSLLVQNNSPLHF
TGTGCCAGCAGCTTACTGGTACAGAATAATTCACCCCTCCACTTT
>TRBD2|TRBV7-9|16|TRBJ2-7|-
CASSPGGSGSPYEQYF
TGTGCCAGCAGCCCCGGGGGGAGCGGGTCCCCCTACGAGCAGTACTTC
>-|TRBV2|13|TRBJ2-5|-
CASSEIPRETQYF
TGTGCCAGCAGTGAGATTCCTAGGGAGACCCAGTACTTC
>-|TRBV7-9|14|TRBJ1-6|-
CASSSGAGNSPLHF
TGTGCCAGCAGCTCAGGGGCAGGAAATTCACCCCTCCACTTT
>-|TRBV6-5|15|TRBJ1-5|-
CASRREADSNQPQHF
TGTGCCAGCAGACGCGAGGCGGATAGCAATCAGCCCCAGCATTTT
>TRBD1|TRBV27|12|TRBJ1-5|-
CASSTGVQPQHF
TGTGCCAGCAGTACAGGGGTACAGCCCCAGCATTTT
>TRBD2|TRBV18|16|TRBJ2-3|-
CASSGTSGGSTDTQYF
TGTGCCAGCTCCGGGACTAGCGGGGGCAGCACAGATACGCAGTATTTT
>-|TRBV6-5|13|TRBJ1-1|-
CASSPYTKSEAFF
TGTGCCAGCAGTCCGTACACTAAATCTGAAGCTTTCTTT
>-|TRBV6-5|15|TRBJ1-5|once
CASSQSGGAGQPQHF
TGTGCCAGCAGTCAGTCCGGTGGGGCAGGTCAGCCCCAGCATTTT
>TRBD1|TRBV5-6|13|TRBJ2-7|-
CASSLVQGTEQYF
TGTGCCAGCAGCTTGGTACAGGGGACCGAGCAGTACTTC
>TRBD1|TRBV5-4|15|TRBJ1-2|-
CASSLATGGEYGYTF
TGTGCCAGCAGCCTAGCGACAGGGGGGGAGTATGGCTACACCTTC
>-|TRBV6-5|14|TRBJ1-3|-
CASSGQSSGNTIYF
TGTGCCAGCAGCGGACAGAGCTCTGGAAACACCATATATTTT
>-|TRBV11-2|14|TRBJ2-1|-
CASRLKSSYNEQFF
TGTGCCAGCAGACTAAAGAGCTCCTACAATGAGCAGTTCTTC
>-|TRBV5-1|16|TRBJ1-3|-
CASSRDEQGRGNTIYF
TGCGCCAGCAGCCGAGATGAGCAGGGCAGGGGAAACACCATATATTTT
>-|TRBV5-1|18|TRBJ1-2|-
CASSLGPQGTRSNYGYTF
TGCGCCAGCAGCTTGGGGCCGCAGGGAACACGGTCTAACTATGGCTACACCTTC
>TRBD1|TRBV30|15|TRBJ1-1|-
CAWSVTGVHNTEAFF
TGTGCCTGGAGTGTGACAGGGGTTCACAACACTGAAGCTTTCTTT
>-|TRBV4-3|14|TRBJ2-2|-
CASSQESGSGELFF
TGCGCCAGCAGCCAAGAGTCGGGGTCCGGGGAGCTGTTTTTT
>-|TRBV9|15|TRBJ1-6|-
CASSVEGRDNSPLHF
TGTGCCAGCAGCGTAGAAGGGAGGGATAATTCACCCCTCCACTTT
>-|TRBV2|14|TRBJ2-3|-
CASSWRGRTDTQYF
TGTGCCAGCAGTTGGAGGGGGCGTACAGATACGCAGTATTTT
>TRBD1|TRBV5-1|14|TRBJ1-1|once
CASSHDDRAFEAFF
TGCGCCAGCAGTCATGATGACAGGGCCTTCGAAGCTTTCTTT
>-|TRBV6-4|16|TRBJ1-5|-
CASSDPGQISNQPQHF
TGTGCCAGCAGTGACCCCGGACAGATTAGCAATCAGCCCCAGCATTTT
>TRBD1|TRBV29-1|13|TRBJ1-6|-
CSVGTGGNSPLHF
TGCAGCGTCGGGACAGGGGGTAATTCACCCCTCCACTTT
>-|TRBV19|15|TRBJ1-3|once
CASSWPGTSGNTIYF
TGTGCCAGTAGTTGGCCAGGAACCTCTGGAAACACCATATATTTT
>TRBD2|TRBV7-9|16|TRBJ2-5|-
CASSSRLAGGAKTQYF
TGTGCCAGCAGCTCGCGACTAGCGGGGGGGGCGAAGACCCAGTACTTC
>TRBD2|TRBV3-1/TRBV3-2|14|TRBJ2-5|-
CASSQVASGGAQYF
TGTGCCAGCAGCCAAGTGGCTAGCGGGGGGGCCCAGTACTTC
>-|TRBV4-1|14|TRBJ1-1|-
CASSQVVVNTEAFF
TGCGCCAGCAGCCAAGTAGTGGTGAACACTGAAGCTTTCTTT
>-|TRBV19|15|TRBJ1-6|-
CASSMWGREGSPLHF
TGTGCCAGTAGTATGTGGGGGAGGGAAGGTTCACCCCTCCACTTT
>-|TRBV2|15|TRBJ1-2|few
CASSVGRGGNYGYTF
TGTGCCAGCAGTGTGGGGCGCGGCGGTAACTATGGCTACACCTTC